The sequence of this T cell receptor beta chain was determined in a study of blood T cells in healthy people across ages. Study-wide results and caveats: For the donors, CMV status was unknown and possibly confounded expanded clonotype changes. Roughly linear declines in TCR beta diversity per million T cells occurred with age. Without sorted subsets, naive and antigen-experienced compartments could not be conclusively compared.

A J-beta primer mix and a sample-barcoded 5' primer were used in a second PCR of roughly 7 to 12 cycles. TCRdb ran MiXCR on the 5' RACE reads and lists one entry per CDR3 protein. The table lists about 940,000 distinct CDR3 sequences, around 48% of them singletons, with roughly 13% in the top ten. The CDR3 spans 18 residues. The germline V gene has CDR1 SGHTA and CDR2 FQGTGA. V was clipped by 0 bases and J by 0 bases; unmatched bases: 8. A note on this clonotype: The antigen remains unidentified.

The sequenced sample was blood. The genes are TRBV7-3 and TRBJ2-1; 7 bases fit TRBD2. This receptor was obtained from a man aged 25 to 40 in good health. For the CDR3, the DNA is TGTGCCAGCAGCTTAACAGGTTCCGGGGAGGGCTCCTACAATGAGCAGTTCTTC. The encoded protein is CASSLTGSGEGSYNEQFF. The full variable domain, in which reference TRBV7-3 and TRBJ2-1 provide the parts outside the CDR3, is GAGVSQTPSNKVTEKGKYVELRCDPISGHTALYWYRQSLGQGPEFLIYFQGTGAADDSGLPNDRFFAVRPEGSVSTLKIQRTERGDSAVYLCASSLTGSGEGSYNEQFFGPGTRLTVL.